This entry features one T cell receptor (beta chain) sequence. The data were taken from a study of Tregs in tolerant kidney transplant recipients. From germline, CDR1 is MGHDK and CDR2 SYGVNS. The CDR3 runs to 16 residues. V shed 6 bases and J 5 bases; nucleotides not matched to a gene: 6. Sequenced by immunoSEQ multiplex PCR; TCRdb stores in-frame clones only, minus some. The repertoire includes 80,000 to 90,000 clones, around nine tenths of them detected once, and 4.5% to 5% sits in the top ten. The V call is TRBV25-1, the J call TRBJ2-1; 14 nucleotides line up with TRBD2. Sequenced input: CD8+ T cells from blood. The origin of this receptor is a human donor in good health. The CDR3 spells CASSLWTSGGNNEQFF. CDR3 nucleotides: TGTGCCAGCAGCCTCTGGACTAGCGGGGGGAACAATGAGCAGTTCTTC.